The T cell receptor (beta chain) under discussion was sequenced for a study of CD8+CD57+ T cells in acquired aplastic anemia. The overall study: The mean DNA yield obtained from sorted CD4+ and CD8+ cells came to 3 to 4 ug.

Findings of the study overall: Patients and controls turned out to have 25 to 30 CD8+ CDR3 sequences in common.

This CDR3 is built from 13 residues. V was pared by 2 bases and J by 4 bases, with 9 bases between. The V gene's germline CDR1 is LGHNA and CDR2 YNFKEQ. In regard to this clonotype: Its antigen remains unidentified.

Genomic DNA served as template for TCR beta VDJ and CDR3 profiling. Each CDR3 protein gets one entry after TCRdb re-called the reads with MiXCR. The sample has roughly 130,000 distinct CDR3 sequences; roughly 50% are singletons. The chain joins TRBV4-2 to TRBJ2-7, with D uncertain. This receptor was obtained from a human donor in good health, serving as a control. The sample comprised sorted CD4+, CD8+, or CD8+CD57+ T cells (not recorded which) from PBMCs. The CDR3 is CASSQLDGYEQYF. The CDR3 DNA sequence: TGTGCCAGCAGCCAATTGGACGGTTACGAGCAGTACTTC.